This T cell receptor (beta chain) came from a study of spatial heterogeneity in lung cancer. Looking at the study overall: Consistently, beta-chain sequences turned up in larger numbers than alpha-chain sequences did. Across the raw uncorrected reads, a unique TCR and UMI combination was observed, on average, more than ten times. The study's findings and limits: It was found that expanded intratumoral alpha and beta TCR counts tracked tumor mutation counts.

Described time point: sample taken at primary tumor resection. The study sequenced unsorted whole RNA from tumor, nontumor lung or frozen PBMC. Germline lookup yields CDR1 DFQATT and CDR2 SNEGSKA (reference sequence). The trim removed 3 bases at V and 1 base at J, leaving 7 bases unmatched. The CDR3 has 15 amino acids. Carried by each TCR cDNA molecule was a unique molecular identifier. Using its own MiXCR run on the 5' RACE reads, TCRdb lists one record per CDR3 protein. The repertoire holds 15,000 to 20,000 distinct CDR3 sequences, under 7.5% seen once, with roughly 3.7% in the top ten. This clonotype was counted ten times or more. Its target is unknown.

The clonotype comes from a female donor with early-stage non-small cell lung cancer. This chain joins TRBV20-1 and TRBJ2-3, with 7 bases fitting TRBD2. The sequences come from lung tumor tissue, collected at surgery. CDR3 residues: CSASGAGAGTDTQYF. The CDR3 region has the DNA TGCAGTGCTAGTGGGGCGGGAGCCGGCACAGATACGCAGTATTTT.